Each of the 16 T cell receptor beta chains below was sequenced from the same sample in a study of cytomegalovirus exposure and HLA in healthy donors. Primers included in the PCR were 60 Vbeta and 13 Jbeta primers. Clones were sequenced by immunoSEQ multiplex PCR, and TCRdb holds only the in-frame ones, with some missing. The sample yields 45,000 to 60,000 clones, of which the top ten take up approximately 2.2%. Sequenced input: PBMCs. These TCRs come from a female donor in good health and CMV-seronegative.

This sequence joins TRBV11-2 and TRBJ2-5; 9 nucleotides line up with TRBD2. With V trimmed by 8 bases and J by 2 bases, 9 bases remained unmatched. This CDR3 contains 15 residues. Looked up from germline, CDR1 is SGHAT and CDR2 is FQNNGV. CDR3 in amino acids: CASSFVLAGQETQYF. DNA of the CDR3: TGTGCCAGCTCCTTTGTGCTAGCGGGACAAGAGACCCAGTACTTC.

The gene calls are TRBV18 and TRBJ2-1; D ambiguous. This CDR3 is 15 amino acids long. Trimming cost V 6 bases and J 6 bases, with 18 bases left between them. Germline CDR1 and CDR2: KGHSH and LQKENI. CDR3 coding DNA: TGTGCCAGCTCTCCTGACTTAACTCCCATCAATGAGCAGTTCTTC. It translates to CASSPDLTPINEQFF.

The chain couples TRBV5-1 to TRBJ1-2, with TRBD1 identical over 7 bases. The CDR3 extends over 17 amino acids. Unmatched junction bases numbered 16, after V lost 0 bases and J lost 8 bases. The germline V gene encodes CDR1 SGHRS and CDR2 YFSETQ. Here the CDR3 DNA reads TGCGCCAGCAGCTTGGCCCGTTGGGACAGCCTCAACGCGGGCTACACCTTC. Translation: CASSLARWDSLNAGYTF.

A word on this clone: Other nucleotide sequences from this sample produce the same CDR3. J is TRBJ1-1 and V is TRBV30, with 7 nucleotides matching TRBD1. The germline V gene encodes CDR1 GTSNPN and CDR2 SVGIG (reference sequence). This CDR3 has 15 amino acids. The J segment lost 0 bases and the V segment lost 4 bases, leaving 8 bases of the junction unmatched. This CDR3 reads CAWKPPGQLNTEAFF. CDR3 nucleotides: TGTGCCTGGAAGCCACCGGGACAGTTGAACACTGAAGCTTTCTTT.

To note about this clone: One end of the junction does not line up with germline, which may come from a read error. This chain uses TRBV30 with TRBJ1-5; D is uncertain. This CDR3 is built from 14 residues. CDR1 and CDR2 from the germline V gene are GTSNPN and SVGIG (reference sequence). The CDR3 is CAWSPGVGSQHQHF. The CDR3 coding sequence is TGTGCCTGGAGTCCCGGCGTCGGGAGTCAGCACCAGCATTTT.

The CDR3 nucleotides are TGTGCCAGCAGCCTACAGGTTAGCAATCAGCCCCAGCATTTT. It specifies CASSLQVSNQPQHF. The chain uses TRBV5-6 and TRBJ1-5; a possible D gene is TRBD1 (5 bases). V lost 4 bases to trimming and J lost 0 bases, with 8 bases between them. The CDR3 covers 14 residues. CDR1 SGHDT and CDR2 YYEEEE come from the germline V gene.

CDR3: CASSYRGRGSPLHF. The CDR3 DNA reads TGTGCCAGCAGTTACAGGGGGCGAGGTTCACCCCTCCACTTT. The genes are TRBV6-5 and TRBJ1-6, with 7 nucleotides matching TRBD1. The germline V gene encodes CDR1 MNHEY and CDR2 SVGAGI. This CDR3 spans 14 amino acids. The trim removed 2 bases at V and 9 bases at J, leaving 4 bases unmatched.

The chain employs TRBV2 and TRBJ2-3; D gene uncertain. The CDR3 extends over 12 amino acids. Trimming pared 5 bases from V and 4 bases from J, leaving 7 bases between. The V gene's germline CDR1 is SNHLY and CDR2 FYNNEI. CDR3: CASSTQADTQYF. The DNA for the CDR3 is TGTGCCAGCAGTACTCAAGCAGATACGCAGTATTTT.

CDR3 protein: CASVHRRAYEQYF. CDR3 bases: TGTGCCAGCGTCCATAGACGGGCCTACGAGCAGTACTTC. The J gene is TRBJ2-7, the V gene TRBV2; D call uncertain. Germline-derived CDR1 and CDR2 are SNHLY and FYNNEI. This CDR3 has 13 residues. Trimming removed 8 bases at V and 2 bases at J, with 13 bases between.

The chain recombines TRBV25-1 with TRBJ1-5, with D perhaps matching TRBD1 (6 bases). V was shortened by 6 bases and J by 3 bases, with 9 bases between the two germline ends. The CDR3 is made up of 13 amino acids. CDR1 and CDR2 (germline): MGHDK, SYGVNS. CDR3 nucleotide sequence: TGTGCCAGCAGAGGACAGCACAATCAGCCCCAGCATTTT. Its protein is CASRGQHNQPQHF.

V gene TRBV29-1 combines with J gene TRBJ1-2; 7 bases agree with TRBD1. J was trimmed by 4 bases and V by 1 base; bases with no gene match: 3. The V gene's germline CDR1 is SQVTM and CDR2 ANQGSEA. The CDR3 is made up of 13 amino acids. CDR3 DNA: TGCAGCGTTGAAGCAGGGGGTGCCTATGGCTACACCTTC. Translated, it gives CSVEAGGAYGYTF.

The chain is built from TRBV9 and TRBJ2-2, with TRBD2 as a possible D gene (6 bases). Germline CDR1 SGDLS, CDR2 YYNGEE. The length of the CDR3 is 17 residues. V was pared by 1 base and J by 5 bases, with 18 bases between. CDR3 coding DNA: TGTGCCAGCAGCGTAAAAGCAGGGCGACGGGGGACCGGGGAGCTGTTTTTT. Translation: CASSVKAGRRGTGELFF.

The V call is TRBV6-1, the J call TRBJ1-1; 7 nucleotides line up with TRBD1. Germline V gene data show CDR1 as MNHNS and CDR2 as SASEGT. The CDR3 extends over 14 amino acids. V shed 5 bases and J 2 bases; nucleotides not matched to a gene: 5. CDR3 loop: CASSPNRGNTEAFF. The CDR3 region has the DNA TGTGCCAGCAGTCCCAACAGGGGTAACACTGAAGCTTTCTTT.

The chain has TRBV29-1 and TRBJ2-1; 10 positions agree with TRBD2. Germline values: CDR1 SQVTM, CDR2 ANQGSEA. The V gene end was trimmed by 7 bases and the J gene end by 1 base; junction bases not matched to a gene: 4. The CDR3 contains 14 residues. CDR3 amino acids: CSGLAGVSYNEQFF. The CDR3 DNA reads as TGCAGCGGTCTAGCGGGGGTTTCCTACAATGAGCAGTTCTTC.

This chain uses TRBV7-9 with TRBJ2-5; D remains unclear. Germline V gives CDR1 SEHNR, CDR2 FQNEAQ (reference sequence). V dropped 5 bases and J dropped 5 bases, with 18 bases sitting between them. There are 15 residues in the CDR3. The CDR3 protein is CASSPKSPGRETQYF. CDR3 in DNA: TGTGCCAGCAGCCCCAAATCCCCCGGCAGGGAGACCCAGTACTTC.

The rearrangement links TRBV30 to TRBJ2-1, with D perhaps TRBD1 (5 bases). Germline V gene sequence: CDR1 GTSNPN, CDR2 SVGIG (reference sequence). This CDR3 is built from 12 residues. Between the trimmed V and J ends, which lost 3 bases and 7 bases, there was a span of 10 bases. The CDR3 loop is CAWREGANEQFF. The CDR3, as DNA: TGTGCCTGGAGGGAAGGGGCTAATGAGCAGTTCTTC.